The clone carrying this TCR beta chain has at least ten counts. Attachment of unique molecular identifiers to individual cDNA molecules was performed in the library. Each CDR3 protein is one row after TCRdb ran MiXCR on the RACE reads. The sample yields over 300,000 distinct CDR3 sequences, more than 4.5% seen once. Time point specified: pre-sensitization, week 0. Treatment indicated: therapeutic diphenylcyclopropenone sensitization with weekly scalp DPC. This sample is drawn from a study of human T cells and chemical hapten exposure. V lost 4 bases to trimming and J lost 4 bases; unmatched junction nucleotides: 4. The CDR3 has 14 residues. The germline CDR1 and CDR2 sequences are SEHNR and FQNEAQ (reference sequence).

The receptor was isolated from a woman aged 50 to 65 with alopecia areata. Some clones in this sample may be carry-over from other donors' samples. J is TRBJ1-5 and V is TRBV7-9, with TRBD1 matching 7 bases. The source material was whole blood, sampled in connection with sensitization to the hapten diphenylcyclopropenone (DPC). The CDR3 reads CASSSEQGNQPQHF. In DNA, the CDR3 is TGTGCCAGCAGCTCAGAACAGGGGAATCAGCCCCAGCATTTT.